The source of this TCR beta chain is a study of T-cell memory formation after mild COVID-19. Study in general: TCR clusters mostly belonged to single donors. Study-wide findings and caveats: The study detected some responding clones in pre-infection memory, suggesting cross-reactive memory joined.

From 5'RACE with constant-segment primers came TCR alpha and TCR beta cDNA libraries that carried sample barcodes and UMIs. In TCRdb, the 5' RACE reads were re-called with MiXCR into one record per CDR3 protein. The table lists about 160,000 distinct CDR3 sequences, about 28% of them singletons. The V and J ends lost 3 bases and 0 bases, in that order; junction bases with no gene match: 16. The CDR3 contains 19 residues. Points on this clonotype: Its target is unknown.

This chain links TRBV12-3 or TRBV12-4 with TRBJ1-1; 7 bases align to TRBD1. The sample comprised PBMCs or a T cell subset sorted from them (not recorded which). The receptor was derived from an adult woman who had mild COVID-19 (a few samples of this study predate the infection). Cell type and time point are not known. This CDR3 reads CASSFDGTVDHRVNTEAFF. The CDR3 region has the DNA TGTGCCAGCAGTTTCGACGGGACAGTGGATCACCGAGTGAACACTGAAGCTTTCTTT.